This T cell receptor (beta chain) was captured by sequencing in a study of cytomegalovirus exposure and HLA in healthy donors. For the study at large: An early release of data contained 75 million to 90 million unique TCRs, which came from HLA-typed donors.

Note on this clone: No antigen is known for it.

Study conclusions and caveats: According to a later analysis, most TCR beta chains associated with CMV appeared HLA-restricted.

The germline V and J ends were trimmed by 4 bases and 0 bases, with 6 bases remaining between them. Per germline, CDR1 LNHDA and CDR2 SQIVND (reference sequence). CDR3 length equals 13 residues. The PCR had 60 Vbeta and 13 Jbeta primers. Only in-frame clones appear in the TCRdb table, and some are missing; sequencing was by immunoSEQ multiplex PCR. The sample includes about 240,000 clones, around 80% of them seen just once. The chain couples TRBV19 to TRBJ1-1; no firm D call. The sample was PBMCs. This receptor was obtained from a woman aged 40-49 years in good health and CMV-seropositive. CDR3 loop: CASSKLVNTEAFF. In DNA form, the CDR3 reads TGTGCCAGTAGTAAATTAGTGAACACTGAAGCTTTCTTT. Full variable domain (missing parts from reference TRBV19 and TRBJ1-1): DGGITQSPKYLFRKEGQNVTLSCEQNLNHDAMYWYRQDPGQGLRLIYYSQIVNDFQKGDIAEGYSVSREKKESFPLTVTSAQKNPTAFYLCASSKLVNTEAFFGQGTRLTVV.